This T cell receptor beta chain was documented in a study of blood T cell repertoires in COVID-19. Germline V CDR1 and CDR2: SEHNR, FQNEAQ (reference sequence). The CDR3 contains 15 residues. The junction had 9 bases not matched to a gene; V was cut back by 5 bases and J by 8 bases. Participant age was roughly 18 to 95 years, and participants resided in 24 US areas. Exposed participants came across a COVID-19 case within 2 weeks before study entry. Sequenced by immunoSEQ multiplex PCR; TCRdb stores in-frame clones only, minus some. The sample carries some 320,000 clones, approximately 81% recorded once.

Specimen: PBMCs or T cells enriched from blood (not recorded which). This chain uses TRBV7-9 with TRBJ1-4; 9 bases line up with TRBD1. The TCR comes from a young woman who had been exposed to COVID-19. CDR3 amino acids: CASSPAGTGNEKLFF. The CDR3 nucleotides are TGTGCCAGCAGCCCCGCCGGGACAGGGAACGAAAAACTGTTTTTT.